This T cell receptor beta chain was sequenced in a study of OX40 agonist ivuxolimab in advanced cancers. Sequencing was performed with immunoSEQ multiplex PCR; in TCRdb, only in-frame clones are kept and a portion is missing. The sample shows over 55,000 clones, 84% of them seen only once. This CDR3 has 14 amino acids. Trimming took 1 base from V and 5 from J, leaving 10 bases between them. Germline V gene data show CDR1 as SGHNT and CDR2 as YYREEE (reference sequence). This sample comprised CD4+ or CD8+ T cells sorted from blood, obtained in a trial of the OX40 agonist ivuxolimab. The J gene is TRBJ2-1, the V gene TRBV5-4; D is possibly TRBD1 (6 bases). The sequence came from an adult with an advanced solid tumor such as melanoma, head and neck, liver or kidney cancer. CDR3 in amino acids: CASSLPGQNNEQFF. CDR3 DNA sequence: TGTGCCAGCAGCTTGCCCGGACAGAACAATGAGCAGTTCTTC.